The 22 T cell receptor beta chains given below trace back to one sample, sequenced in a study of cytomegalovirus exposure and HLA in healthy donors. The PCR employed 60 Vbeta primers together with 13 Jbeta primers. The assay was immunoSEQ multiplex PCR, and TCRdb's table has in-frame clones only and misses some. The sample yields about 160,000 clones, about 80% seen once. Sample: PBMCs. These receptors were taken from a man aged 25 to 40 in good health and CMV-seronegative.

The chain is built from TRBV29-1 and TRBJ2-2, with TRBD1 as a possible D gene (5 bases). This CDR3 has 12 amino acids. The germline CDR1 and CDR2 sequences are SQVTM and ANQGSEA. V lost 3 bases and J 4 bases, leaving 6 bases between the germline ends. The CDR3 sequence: CSVDRATGELFF. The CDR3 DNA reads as TGCAGCGTTGACAGGGCCACCGGGGAGCTGTTTTTT.

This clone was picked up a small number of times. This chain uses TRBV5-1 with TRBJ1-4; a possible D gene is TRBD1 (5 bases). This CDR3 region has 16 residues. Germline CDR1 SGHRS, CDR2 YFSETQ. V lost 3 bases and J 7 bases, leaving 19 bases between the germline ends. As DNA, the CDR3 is TGCGCCAGCAGCTGGAGGGGCGCAGGGTACCTTGAAAAACTGTTTTTT. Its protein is CASSWRGAGYLEKLFF.

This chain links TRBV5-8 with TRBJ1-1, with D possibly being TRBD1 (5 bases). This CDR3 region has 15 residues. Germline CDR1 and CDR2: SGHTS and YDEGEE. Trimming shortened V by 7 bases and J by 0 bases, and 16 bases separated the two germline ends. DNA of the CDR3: TGTGCCAGCCCATTGGGGGGATGGGTGAACACTGAAGCTTTCTTT. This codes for CASPLGGWVNTEAFF.

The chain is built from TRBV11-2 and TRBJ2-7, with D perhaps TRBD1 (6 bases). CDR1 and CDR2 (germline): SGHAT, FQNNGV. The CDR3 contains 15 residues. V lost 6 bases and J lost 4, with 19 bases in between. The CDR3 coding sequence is TGTGCCAGCAGTTCTCCAACCAGGGGTATTTACGAGCAGTACTTC. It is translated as CASSSPTRGIYEQYF.

This CDR3 reads CASRAREAGYTF. The CDR3 coding sequence is TGTGCCAGTAGGGCAAGGGAGGCTGGCTACACCTTC. V is TRBV19 and J is TRBJ1-2; D not resolved. CDR1 is LNHDA, CDR2 SQIVND, per germline (reference sequence). The CDR3 consists of 12 residues. V was shortened by 6 bases and J by 7 bases, with 12 bases between the two germline ends. Complete variable domain (other parts from reference TRBV19 and TRBJ1-2): DGGITQSPKYLFRKEGQNVTLSCEQNLNHDAMYWYRQDPGQGLRLIYYSQIVNDFQKGDIAEGYSVSREKKESFPLTVTSAQKNPTAFYLCASRAREAGYTFGSGTRLTVV.

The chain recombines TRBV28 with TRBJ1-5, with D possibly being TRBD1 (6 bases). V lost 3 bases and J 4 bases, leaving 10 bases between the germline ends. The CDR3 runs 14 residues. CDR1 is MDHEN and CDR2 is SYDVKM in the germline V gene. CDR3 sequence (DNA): TGTGCCAGCAGTTTTGGACAGCCAAATCAGCCCCAGCATTTT. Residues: CASSFGQPNQPQHF.

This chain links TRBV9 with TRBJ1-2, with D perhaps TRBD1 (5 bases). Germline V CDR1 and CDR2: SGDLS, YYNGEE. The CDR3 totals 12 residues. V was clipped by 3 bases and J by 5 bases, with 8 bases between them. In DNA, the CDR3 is TGTGCCAGCAGCGAGACAGCTTATGGCTACACCTTC. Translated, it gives CASSETAYGYTF.

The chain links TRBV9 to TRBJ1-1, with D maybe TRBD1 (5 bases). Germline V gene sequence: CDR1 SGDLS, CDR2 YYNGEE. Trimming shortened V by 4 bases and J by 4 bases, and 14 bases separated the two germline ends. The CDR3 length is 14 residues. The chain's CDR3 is CASSPSGGGTEAFF. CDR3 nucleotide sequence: TGTGCCAGCAGCCCCAGCGGCGGGGGCACTGAAGCTTTCTTT. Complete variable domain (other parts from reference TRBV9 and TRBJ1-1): DSGVTQTPKHLITATGQRVTLRCSPRSGDLSVYWYQQSLDQGLQFLIQYYNGEERAKGNILERFSAQQFPDLHSELNLSSLELGDSALYFCASSPSGGGTEAFFGQGTRLTVV.

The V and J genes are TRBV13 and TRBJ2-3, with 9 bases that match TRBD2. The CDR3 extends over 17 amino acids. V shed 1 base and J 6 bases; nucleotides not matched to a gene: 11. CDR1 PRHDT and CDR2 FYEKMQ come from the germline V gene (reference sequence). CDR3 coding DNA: TGTGCCAGCAGCTTAGACATGGCTAGCGGGGACGTGGATACGCAGTATTTT. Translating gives CASSLDMASGDVDTQYF.

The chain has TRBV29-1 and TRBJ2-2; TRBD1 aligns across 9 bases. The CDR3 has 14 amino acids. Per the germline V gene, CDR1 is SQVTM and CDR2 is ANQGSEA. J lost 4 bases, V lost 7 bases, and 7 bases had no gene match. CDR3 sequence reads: CSAHRGLGTGELFF. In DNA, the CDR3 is TGCAGCGCCCACAGGGGGCTGGGCACCGGGGAGCTGTTTTTT.

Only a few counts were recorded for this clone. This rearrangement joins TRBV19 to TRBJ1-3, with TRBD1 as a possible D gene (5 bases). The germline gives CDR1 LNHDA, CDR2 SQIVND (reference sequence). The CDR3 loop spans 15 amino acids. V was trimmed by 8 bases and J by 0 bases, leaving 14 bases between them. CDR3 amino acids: CASSDSSPSGNTIYF. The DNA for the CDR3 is TGTGCCAGTTCCGACAGCTCTCCCTCTGGAAACACCATATATTTT.

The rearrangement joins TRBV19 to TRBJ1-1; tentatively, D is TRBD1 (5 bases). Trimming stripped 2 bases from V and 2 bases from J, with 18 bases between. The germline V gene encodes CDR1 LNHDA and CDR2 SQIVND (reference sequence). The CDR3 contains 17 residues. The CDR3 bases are TGTGCCAGTAGTATAAAGGCAGGGTGGGTCCCTAACACTGAAGCTTTCTTT. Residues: CASSIKAGWVPNTEAFF.

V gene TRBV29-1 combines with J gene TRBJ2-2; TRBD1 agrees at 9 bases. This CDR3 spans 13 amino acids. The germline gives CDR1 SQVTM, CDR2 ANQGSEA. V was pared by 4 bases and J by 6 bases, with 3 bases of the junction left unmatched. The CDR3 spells CSVVRQGAGELFF. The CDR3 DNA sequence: TGCAGCGTTGTGAGACAGGGGGCCGGGGAGCTGTTTTTT.

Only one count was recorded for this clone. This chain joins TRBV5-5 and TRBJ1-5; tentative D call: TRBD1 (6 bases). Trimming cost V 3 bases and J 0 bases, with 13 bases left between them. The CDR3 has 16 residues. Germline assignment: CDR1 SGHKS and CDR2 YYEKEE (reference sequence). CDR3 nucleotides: TGTGCCAGCAGCTATTCACAGGGTTATAGCAATCAGCCCCAGCATTTT. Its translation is CASSYSQGYSNQPQHF.

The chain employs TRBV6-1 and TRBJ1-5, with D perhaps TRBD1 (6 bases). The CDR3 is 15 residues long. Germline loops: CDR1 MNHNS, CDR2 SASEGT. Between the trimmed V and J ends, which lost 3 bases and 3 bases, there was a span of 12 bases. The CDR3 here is CASSEMTGANQPQHF. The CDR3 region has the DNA TGTGCCAGCAGTGAGATGACAGGTGCCAATCAGCCCCAGCATTTT.

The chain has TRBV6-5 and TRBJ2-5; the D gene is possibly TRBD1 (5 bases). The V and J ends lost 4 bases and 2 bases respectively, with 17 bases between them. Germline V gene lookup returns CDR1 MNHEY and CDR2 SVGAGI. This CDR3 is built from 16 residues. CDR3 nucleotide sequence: TGTGCCAGCAGTTTCAGGTCAGGGCCGTTACAAGAGACCCAGTACTTC. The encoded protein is CASSFRSGPLQETQYF.

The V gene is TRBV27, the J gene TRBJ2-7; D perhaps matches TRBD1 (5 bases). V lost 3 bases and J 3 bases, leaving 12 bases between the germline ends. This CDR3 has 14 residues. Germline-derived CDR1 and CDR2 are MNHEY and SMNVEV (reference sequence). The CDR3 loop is CASSLNPTVYEQYF. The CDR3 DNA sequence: TGTGCCAGCAGTTTGAATCCGACAGTCTACGAGCAGTACTTC.

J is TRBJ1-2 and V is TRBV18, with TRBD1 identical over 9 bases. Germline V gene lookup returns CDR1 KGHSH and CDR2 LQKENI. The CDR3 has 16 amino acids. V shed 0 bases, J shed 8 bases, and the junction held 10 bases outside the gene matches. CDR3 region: CASSPPMAGDRDGYTF. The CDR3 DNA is TGTGCCAGCTCACCACCAATGGCTGGGGACAGGGACGGCTACACCTTC.

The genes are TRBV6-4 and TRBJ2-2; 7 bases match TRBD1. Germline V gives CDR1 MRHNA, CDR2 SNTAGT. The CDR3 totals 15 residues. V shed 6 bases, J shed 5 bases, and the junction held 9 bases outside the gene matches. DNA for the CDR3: TGTGCCAGCAGAGATGACAGGGATGAGACCGGGGAGCTGTTTTTT. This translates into CASRDDRDETGELFF.

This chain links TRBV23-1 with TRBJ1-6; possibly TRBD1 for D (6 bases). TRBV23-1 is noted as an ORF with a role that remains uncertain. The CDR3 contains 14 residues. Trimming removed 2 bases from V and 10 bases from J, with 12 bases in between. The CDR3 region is CASSQGRGISPLHF. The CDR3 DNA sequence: TGCGCCAGCAGTCAAGGCAGGGGTATCTCACCCCTCCACTTT.

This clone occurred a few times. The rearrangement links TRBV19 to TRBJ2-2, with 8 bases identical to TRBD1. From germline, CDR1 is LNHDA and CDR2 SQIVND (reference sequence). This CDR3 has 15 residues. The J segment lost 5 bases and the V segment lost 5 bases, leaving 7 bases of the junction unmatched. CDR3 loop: CASSLWTGQTGELFF. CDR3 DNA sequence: TGTGCCAGTAGTTTATGGACAGGGCAAACCGGGGAGCTGTTTTTT.

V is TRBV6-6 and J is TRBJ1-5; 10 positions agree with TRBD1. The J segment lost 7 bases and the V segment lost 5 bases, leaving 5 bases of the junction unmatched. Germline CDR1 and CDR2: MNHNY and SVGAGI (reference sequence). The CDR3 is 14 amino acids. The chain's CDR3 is CASSHGQGVQPQHF. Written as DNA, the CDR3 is TGTGCCAGCAGTCACGGACAGGGGGTACAGCCCCAGCATTTT.